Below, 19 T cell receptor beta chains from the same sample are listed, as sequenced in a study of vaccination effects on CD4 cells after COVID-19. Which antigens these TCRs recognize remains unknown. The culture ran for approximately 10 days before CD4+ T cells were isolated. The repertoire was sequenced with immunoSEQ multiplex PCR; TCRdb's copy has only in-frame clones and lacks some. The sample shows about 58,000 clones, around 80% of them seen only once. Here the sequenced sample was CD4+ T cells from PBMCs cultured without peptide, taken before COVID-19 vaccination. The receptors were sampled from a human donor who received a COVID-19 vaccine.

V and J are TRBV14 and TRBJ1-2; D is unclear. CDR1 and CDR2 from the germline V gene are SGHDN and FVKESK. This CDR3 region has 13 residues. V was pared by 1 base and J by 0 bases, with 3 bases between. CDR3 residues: CASSQGPNYGYTF. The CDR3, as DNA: TGTGCCAGCAGCCAAGGCCCTAACTATGGCTACACCTTC. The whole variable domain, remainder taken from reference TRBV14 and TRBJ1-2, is EAGVTQFPSHSVIEKGQTVTLRCDPISGHDNLYWYRRVMGKEIKFLLHFVKESKQDESGMPNNRFLAERTGGTYSTLKVQPAELEDSGVYFCASSQGPNYGYTFGSGTRLTVV.

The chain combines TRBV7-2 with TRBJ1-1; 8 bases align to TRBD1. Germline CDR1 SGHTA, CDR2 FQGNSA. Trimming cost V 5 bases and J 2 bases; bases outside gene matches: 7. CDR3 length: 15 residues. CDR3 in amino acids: CASSPSTGANTEAFF. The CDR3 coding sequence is TGTGCCAGCAGCCCGTCGACAGGGGCAAACACTGAAGCTTTCTTT.

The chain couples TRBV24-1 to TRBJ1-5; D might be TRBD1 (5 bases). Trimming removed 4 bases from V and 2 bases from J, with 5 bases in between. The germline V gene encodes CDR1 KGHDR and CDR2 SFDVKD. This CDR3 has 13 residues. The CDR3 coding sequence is TGTGCCACCAGTGAACAGGGCAATCAGCCCCAGCATTTT. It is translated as CATSEQGNQPQHF.

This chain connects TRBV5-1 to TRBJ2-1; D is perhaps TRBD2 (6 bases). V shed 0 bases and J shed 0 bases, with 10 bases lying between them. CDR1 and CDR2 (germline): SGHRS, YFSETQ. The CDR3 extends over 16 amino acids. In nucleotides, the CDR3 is TGCGCCAGCAGCTTGGCGGGGGTAAGCTCCTACAATGAGCAGTTCTTC. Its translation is CASSLAGVSSYNEQFF.

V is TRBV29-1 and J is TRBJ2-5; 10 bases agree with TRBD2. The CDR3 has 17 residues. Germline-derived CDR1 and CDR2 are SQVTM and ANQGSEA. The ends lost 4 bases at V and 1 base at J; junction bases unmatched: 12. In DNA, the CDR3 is TGCAGCGTTGTGAGGGGTAGCGGGGGGCGAACCCAAGAGACCCAGTACTTC. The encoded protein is CSVVRGSGGRTQETQYF. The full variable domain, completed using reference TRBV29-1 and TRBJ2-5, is SAVISQKPSRDICQRGTSLTIQCQVDSQVTMMFWYRQQPGQSLTLIATANQGSEATYESGFVIDKFPISRPNLTFSTLTVSNMSPEDSSIYLCSVVRGSGGRTQETQYFGPGTRLLVL.

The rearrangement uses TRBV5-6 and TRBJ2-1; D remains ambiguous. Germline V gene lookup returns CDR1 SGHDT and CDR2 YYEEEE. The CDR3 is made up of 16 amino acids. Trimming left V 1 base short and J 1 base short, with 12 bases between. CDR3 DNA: TGTGCCAGCAGCTTGCTTGGCTCGAGATCCTACAATGAGCAGTTCTTC. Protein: CASSLLGSRSYNEQFF.

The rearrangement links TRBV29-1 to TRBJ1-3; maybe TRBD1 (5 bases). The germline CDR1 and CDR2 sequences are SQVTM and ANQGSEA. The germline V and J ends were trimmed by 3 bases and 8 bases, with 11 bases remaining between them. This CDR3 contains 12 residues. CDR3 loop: CSVDGGSDTIYF. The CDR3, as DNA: TGCAGCGTTGACGGGGGGTCGGACACCATATATTTT.

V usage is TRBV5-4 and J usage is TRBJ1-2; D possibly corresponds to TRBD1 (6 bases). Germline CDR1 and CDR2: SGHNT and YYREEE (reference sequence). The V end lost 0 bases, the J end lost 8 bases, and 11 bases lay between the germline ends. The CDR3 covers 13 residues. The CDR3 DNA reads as TGTGCCAGCAGCTTGGAGGCAGGGGTAGGCTACACCTTC. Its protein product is CASSLEAGVGYTF.

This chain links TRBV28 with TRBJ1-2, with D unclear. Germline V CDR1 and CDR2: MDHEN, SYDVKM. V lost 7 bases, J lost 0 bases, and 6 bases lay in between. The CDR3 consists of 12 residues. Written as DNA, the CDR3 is TGTGCCAGCAAAATAGCTAACTATGGCTACACCTTC. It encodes CASKIANYGYTF.

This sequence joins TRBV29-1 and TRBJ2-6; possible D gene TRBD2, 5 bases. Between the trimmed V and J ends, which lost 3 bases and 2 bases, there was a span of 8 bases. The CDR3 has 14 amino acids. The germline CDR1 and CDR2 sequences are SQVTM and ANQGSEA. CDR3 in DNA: TGCAGCGTTGATCACGGGGCTGGGGCCAACGTCCTGACTTTC. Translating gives CSVDHGAGANVLTF.

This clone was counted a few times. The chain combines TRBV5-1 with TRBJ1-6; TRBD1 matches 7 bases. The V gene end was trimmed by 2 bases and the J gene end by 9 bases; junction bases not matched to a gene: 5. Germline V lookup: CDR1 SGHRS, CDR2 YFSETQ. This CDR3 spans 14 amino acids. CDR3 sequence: CASSFGTVVSPLHF. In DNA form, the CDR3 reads TGCGCCAGCAGCTTCGGGACAGTGGTTTCACCCCTCCACTTT.

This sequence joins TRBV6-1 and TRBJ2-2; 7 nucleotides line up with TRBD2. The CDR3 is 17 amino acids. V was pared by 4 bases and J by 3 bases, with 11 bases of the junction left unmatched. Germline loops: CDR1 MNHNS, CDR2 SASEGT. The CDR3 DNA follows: TGTGCCAGCAGTGGCCCTCTCCTAGCGGCGGACACCGGGGAGCTGTTTTTT. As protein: CASSGPLLAADTGELFF.

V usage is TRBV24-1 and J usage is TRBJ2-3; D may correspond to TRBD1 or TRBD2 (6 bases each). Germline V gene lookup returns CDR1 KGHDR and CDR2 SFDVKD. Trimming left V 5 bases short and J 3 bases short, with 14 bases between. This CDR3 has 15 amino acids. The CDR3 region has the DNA TGTGCCACCAGTGGCCGAGGAGGGGGAACAGATACGCAGTATTTT. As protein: CATSGRGGGTDTQYF.

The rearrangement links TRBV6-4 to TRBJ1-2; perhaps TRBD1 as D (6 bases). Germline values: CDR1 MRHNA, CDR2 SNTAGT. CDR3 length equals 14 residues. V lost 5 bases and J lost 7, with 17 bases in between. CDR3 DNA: TGTGCCAGCAGTCCCCAGGCGGGGACACTTGGCTACACCTTC. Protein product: CASSPQAGTLGYTF.

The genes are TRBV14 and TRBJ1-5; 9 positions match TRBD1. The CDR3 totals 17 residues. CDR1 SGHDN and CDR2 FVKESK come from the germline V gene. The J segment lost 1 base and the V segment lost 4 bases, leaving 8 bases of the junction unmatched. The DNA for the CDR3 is TGTGCCAGCAGCCTCCCCGGGACAGGGTTGAGCAATCAGCCCCAGCATTTT. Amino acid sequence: CASSLPGTGLSNQPQHF.

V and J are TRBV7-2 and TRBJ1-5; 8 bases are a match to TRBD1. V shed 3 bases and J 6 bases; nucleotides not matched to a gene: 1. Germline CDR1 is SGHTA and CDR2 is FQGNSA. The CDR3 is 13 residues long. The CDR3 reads CASSFDRGQPQHF. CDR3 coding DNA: TGTGCCAGCAGCTTTGACAGGGGTCAGCCCCAGCATTTT.

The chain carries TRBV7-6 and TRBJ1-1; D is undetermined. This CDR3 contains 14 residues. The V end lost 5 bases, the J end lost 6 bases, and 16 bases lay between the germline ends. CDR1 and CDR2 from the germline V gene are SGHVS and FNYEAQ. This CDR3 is CASSPRADSSEAFF. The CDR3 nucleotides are TGTGCCAGCAGCCCCCGGGCCGATTCTTCTGAAGCTTTCTTT.

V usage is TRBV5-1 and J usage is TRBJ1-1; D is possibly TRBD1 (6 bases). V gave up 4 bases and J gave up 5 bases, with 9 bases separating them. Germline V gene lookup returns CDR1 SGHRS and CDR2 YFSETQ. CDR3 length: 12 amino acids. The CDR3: CASSPGTTEAFF. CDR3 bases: TGCGCCAGCAGCCCCGGGACAACTGAAGCTTTCTTT.

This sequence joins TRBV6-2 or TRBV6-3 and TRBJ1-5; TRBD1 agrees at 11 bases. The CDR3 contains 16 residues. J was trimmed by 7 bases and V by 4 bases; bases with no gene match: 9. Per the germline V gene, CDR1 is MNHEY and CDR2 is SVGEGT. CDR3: CASSFGTGGERQPQHF. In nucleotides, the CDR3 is TGTGCCAGCAGTTTCGGGACAGGGGGGGAGCGGCAGCCCCAGCATTTT.